Listed here are 16 T cell receptor beta chains from one sample, sequenced in a study of T cell changes during pregnancy in multiple sclerosis. Clones were read by immunoSEQ multiplex PCR, and TCRdb kept only the in-frame ones, dropping some. The data show approximately 85,000 clones, approximately 93% seen once. The source material was peripheral blood, sampled in the first trimester of pregnancy. These receptors all come from a female donor with multiple sclerosis, enrolled in a pregnancy study.

Only one count was recorded for this clone. The gene calls are TRBV15 and TRBJ2-1; 9 nucleotides match TRBD1. J lost 7 bases, V lost 2 bases, and 3 bases had no gene match. CDR1 is LNHNV, CDR2 YYDKDF, per germline (reference sequence). The CDR3 totals 14 residues. The CDR3: CATSRQQGANEQFF. CDR3 coding DNA: TGTGCCACCAGCAGACAACAGGGGGCGAATGAGCAGTTCTTC.

The chain uses TRBV27 and TRBJ2-7; no reliable D call. The V gene lost 0 bases and the J gene lost 3 bases, with 6 bases spanning the gap. Germline CDR1 is MNHEY and CDR2 is SMNVEV (reference sequence). The CDR3 contains 13 residues. For the CDR3, the DNA is TGTGCCAGCAGTTTATCGCCCAGCTACGAGCAGTACTTC. Translating gives CASSLSPSYEQYF.

This chain connects TRBV7-2 to TRBJ2-3; D might be TRBD1 (5 bases). This CDR3 comprises 13 residues. The germline V gene has CDR1 SGHTA and CDR2 FQGNSA. Trimming took off 3 bases at V and 8 bases at J, with 12 bases between the two ends. DNA of the CDR3: TGTGCCAGCAGCTTTCACATAGGGGTTACGCAGTATTTT. It yields the protein CASSFHIGVTQYF.

The V call is TRBV11-2, the J call TRBJ1-2, with 7 bases lining up with TRBD1. Germline V gene data show CDR1 as SGHAT and CDR2 as FQNNGV. This CDR3 is 13 amino acids long. Unmatched junction bases numbered 6, after V lost 3 bases and J lost 8 bases. The CDR3 bases are TGTGCCAGCAGCTTGCCAGGGGGTCTAGGCTACACCTTC. Translation: CASSLPGGLGYTF.

CDR3 loop: CASSRLASGTDTQYF. The DNA of the CDR3 is TGCGCCAGCAGCCGCCTAGCTTCAGGCACAGATACGCAGTATTTT. This chain connects TRBV5-1 to TRBJ2-3; tentatively, D is TRBD2 (5 bases). CDR3 size: 15 residues. Trimming pared 4 bases from V and 1 base from J, leaving 13 bases between. Germline values: CDR1 SGHRS, CDR2 YFSETQ.

The V and J genes are TRBV5-8 and TRBJ2-7; no reliable D call. V lost 4 bases to trimming and J lost 2 bases, with 4 bases between them. From germline, CDR1 is SGHTS and CDR2 YDEGEE. This CDR3 region has 11 residues. For the CDR3, the DNA is TGTGCCAGCAGCCTAGCCTACGAGCAGTACTTC. Protein: CASSLAYEQYF.

The rearrangement joins TRBV9 to TRBJ2-7; 11 bases map to TRBD2. CDR1 and CDR2 from the germline V gene are SGDLS and YYNGEE. V gave up 0 bases and J gave up 7 bases; unmatched junction bases: 12. The CDR3 sequence is 17 residues long. The CDR3 DNA sequence: TGTGCCAGCAGCGTAGGAGTAGCGGGAGGGTTATTGGGGGAGCAGTACTTC. It is translated as CASSVGVAGGLLGEQYF.

The chain joins TRBV5-3 to TRBJ1-5; 8 positions agree with TRBD1. TRBV5-3 is sorted into the ORF group, with uncertain function. The CDR3 spans 15 residues. Trimming at V came to 0 bases and at J to 8 bases, leaving 7 bases not matched to a gene. The CDR3 spells CARSLGGQGLEPQHF. The CDR3 coding sequence is TGTGCCAGAAGCTTGGGTGGACAGGGCCTCGAGCCCCAGCATTTT.

The chain employs TRBV7-2 and TRBJ1-5, with a tentative D call TRBD1 (5 bases). Per the germline V gene, CDR1 is SGHTA and CDR2 is FQGNSA. V lost 2 bases and J lost 7, with 18 bases in between. This CDR3 contains 16 residues. The CDR3 sequence is CASSLTRVPGGQPQHF. Here the CDR3 DNA reads TGTGCCAGCAGCTTAACCAGGGTGCCTGGGGGGCAGCCCCAGCATTTT.

The rearrangement joins TRBV11-2 to TRBJ1-2, with D possibly being TRBD1 (6 bases). The V and J ends lost 3 bases and 4 bases respectively, with 12 bases between them. Germline V gives CDR1 SGHAT, CDR2 FQNNGV. The length of the CDR3 is 14 residues. DNA of the CDR3: TGTGCCAGCAGCTTTCCGGGCAGGGGCTATGGCTACACCTTC. This encodes CASSFPGRGYGYTF.

The rearrangement uses TRBV6-5 and TRBJ1-4; unclear D gene. V lost 2 bases and J lost 11, with 6 bases in between. CDR1 and CDR2 from the germline V gene are MNHEY and SVGAGI. The CDR3 has 11 amino acids. CDR3 amino acids: CASSYGRKLFF. The CDR3 bases are TGTGCCAGCAGTTACGGGAGGAAACTGTTTTTT.

The chain combines TRBV6-5 with TRBJ1-5, with 8 bases that match TRBD1. The germline V gene encodes CDR1 MNHEY and CDR2 SVGAGI. The J segment lost 7 bases and the V segment lost 8 bases, leaving 13 bases of the junction unmatched. The CDR3 is 15 amino acids. CDR3 amino acids: CASGNNRDRSQPQHF. The CDR3 nucleotides are TGTGCCAGCGGAAACAACAGGGACAGGAGCCAGCCCCAGCATTTT.

The rearrangement links TRBV5-6 to TRBJ2-5; possible D gene TRBD2, 6 bases. The CDR3 totals 14 residues. Trimming cost V 2 bases and J 1 base, with 9 bases left between them. CDR1 and CDR2 (germline): SGHDT, YYEEEE. The chain's CDR3 is CASSLGDSQETQYF. CDR3 nucleotides: TGTGCCAGCAGCTTAGGGGACTCCCAAGAGACCCAGTACTTC.

This chain joins TRBV11-2 and TRBJ1-1, with a weak D call TRBD1 (5 bases). The V gene lost 5 bases and the J gene lost 5 bases, with 24 bases spanning the gap. Germline V gives CDR1 SGHAT, CDR2 FQNNGV. The CDR3 contains 17 residues. This CDR3 is CASSPWGGATLGTEAFF. The CDR3 DNA reads TGTGCCAGCAGCCCCTGGGGTGGGGCTACCTTAGGAACTGAAGCTTTCTTT.

The CDR3 DNA reads as TGTGCCAGCAGTTTCTATAGCAATCAGCCCCAGCATTTT. Translated: CASSFYSNQPQHF. The J gene is TRBJ1-5, the V gene TRBV27, with D hard to call. The CDR3 loop spans 13 amino acids. CDR1 is MNHEY and CDR2 is SMNVEV in the germline V gene (reference sequence). Deletions cut 3 bases from V and 0 bases from J, with 3 bases between.

On this clone: Different DNA sequences within this sample yield the same CDR3. This sequence joins TRBV28 and TRBJ1-3; weak D call: TRBD1 (5 bases). The CDR3 runs 14 residues. Trimming took off 2 bases at V and 2 bases at J, with 7 bases between the two ends. Germline V CDR1 and CDR2: MDHEN, SYDVKM. In DNA form, the CDR3 reads TGTGCCAGCAGTTTAGGGGGGGCTGGAAACACCATATATTTT. Translated, it gives CASSLGGAGNTIYF.